This entry lists 14 T cell receptor beta chains sequenced from one sample in a study of OX40 agonist ivuxolimab in advanced cancers. Sequenced by immunoSEQ multiplex PCR; TCRdb stores in-frame clones only, minus some. The top ten hold 3.5% to 4.5% of the sample, which has about 67,000 clones, 75% to 90% seen once. The material sequenced was CD4+ or CD8+ T cells sorted from blood, taken in a trial of the OX40 agonist ivuxolimab. These receptors were taken from an adult with an advanced solid tumor such as melanoma, head and neck, liver or kidney cancer.

V is TRBV10-2 and J is TRBJ2-7; D is uncertain. The CDR3 sequence is 15 residues long. From germline, CDR1 is WSHSY and CDR2 SAAADI. Trimming cost V 3 bases and J 1 base, with 13 bases left between them. The DNA of the CDR3 is TGCGCCAGCAGTGATCCGAGTAGTTCTTCCTACGAGCAGTACTTC. Protein sequence: CASSDPSSSSYEQYF.

The chain carries TRBV5-1 and TRBJ1-2, with D perhaps TRBD1 (6 bases). CDR3 length equals 14 residues. CDR1 SGHRS and CDR2 YFSETQ come from the germline V gene. The V and J ends lost 2 bases and 3 bases respectively, with 11 bases between them. Here the CDR3 DNA reads TGCGCCAGCAGCTTTGACAGGCTGGACTATGGCTACACCTTC. Protein: CASSFDRLDYGYTF.

The chain joins TRBV7-2 to TRBJ1-6; 7 nucleotides align to TRBD1. V dropped 7 bases and J dropped 10; count of bases not matched to a gene: 10. The V gene's germline CDR1 is SGHTA and CDR2 FQGNSA. CDR3 length: 14 residues. CDR3 residues: CASTPDRRRSPLHF. DNA of the CDR3: TGTGCCAGCACCCCGGACAGGCGGCGATCACCCCTCCACTTT.

J is TRBJ2-3 and V is TRBV14, with D tentatively TRBD1 (6 bases). The CDR3 extends over 15 amino acids. V was pared by 3 bases and J by 2 bases, with 12 bases between. Germline CDR1 is SGHDN and CDR2 is FVKESK. In DNA, the CDR3 is TGTGCCAGCAGCCAGAGGGACATCATCACAGATACGCAGTATTTT. Its translation is CASSQRDIITDTQYF.

The V and J genes are TRBV30 and TRBJ1-5; unclear D gene. Trimming took off 0 bases at V and 6 bases at J, with 9 bases between the two ends. Germline V CDR1 and CDR2: GTSNPN, SVGIG (reference sequence). There are 13 residues in the CDR3. CDR3 DNA sequence: TGTGCCTGGAGTGTACAAGGGATTCAGCCCCAGCATTTT. Its protein is CAWSVQGIQPQHF.

The chain carries TRBV19 and TRBJ2-2, with 10 bases aligning to TRBD2. V shed 5 bases, J shed 5 bases, and the junction held 14 bases outside the gene matches. The germline V gene encodes CDR1 LNHDA and CDR2 SQIVND (reference sequence). The CDR3 loop spans 18 amino acids. The DNA for the CDR3 is TGTGCCAGTAGTTTACTAGCGGGATCCGACCATCAAACCGGGGAGCTGTTTTTT. This codes for CASSLLAGSDHQTGELFF.

The chain combines TRBV19 with TRBJ2-4; D gene unclear. The germline CDR1 and CDR2 sequences are LNHDA and SQIVND (reference sequence). V shed 6 bases and J shed 8 bases, with 8 bases lying between them. This CDR3 is built from 11 residues. The CDR3 spells CASSQAHIQYF. The CDR3 DNA follows: TGTGCCAGTAGCCAAGCCCACATTCAGTACTTC.

The chain has TRBV18 and TRBJ1-5; D not resolved. Trimming removed 3 bases at V and 2 bases at J, with 14 bases between. The CDR3 sequence is 16 residues long. Germline CDR1 KGHSH, CDR2 LQKENI. The CDR3 region has the DNA TGTGCCAGCTCACCCCCAGGACTAACTGGCAATCAGCCCCAGCATTTT. Amino acids: CASSPPGLTGNQPQHF.

The chain uses TRBV10-1 and TRBJ1-1; TRBD1 matches at 7 bases. This CDR3 contains 15 residues. Germline V gives CDR1 WNHNN, CDR2 SYGVQD (reference sequence). With 6 bases clipped from V and 1 base from J, the junction kept 8 bases outside the gene matches. The CDR3: CASRSPGQWNTEAFF. In DNA, the CDR3 is TGCGCCAGCAGAAGCCCGGGACAGTGGAACACTGAAGCTTTCTTT.

Only a few counts were recorded for this clone. The chain links TRBV2 to TRBJ2-7; D not certain. The CDR3 has 14 residues. CDR1 and CDR2 (germline): SNHLY, FYNNEI. Trimming pared 6 bases from V and 0 bases from J, leaving 12 bases between. CDR3: CASRAGPNSYEQYF. The CDR3 DNA is TGTGCCAGCAGAGCCGGGCCAAACTCCTACGAGCAGTACTTC.

The V gene is TRBV7-2, the J gene TRBJ2-7; no clear D gene. CDR3 length: 13 residues. The V and J ends lost 5 bases and 3 bases respectively, with 11 bases between them. CDR1 is SGHTA and CDR2 is FQGNSA in the germline V gene. CDR3 in DNA: TGTGCCAGCAGCCGGCGTGGCGACTACGAGCAGTACTTC. Translating it yields CASSRRGDYEQYF.

The rearrangement links TRBV7-9 to TRBJ2-7, with D perhaps given as TRBD1 or TRBD2 (5 bases each). Germline lookup yields CDR1 SEHNR and CDR2 FQNEAQ (reference sequence). V was pared by 5 bases and J by 3 bases, with 17 bases between. The CDR3 contains 15 residues. CDR3 nucleotide sequence: TGTGCCAGCAGCGTTACTGGGACGAGGGTCTACGAGCAGTACTTC. Translation: CASSVTGTRVYEQYF.

The genes are TRBV11-3 and TRBJ1-1, with unresolved D. The CDR3 covers 15 residues. V lost 0 bases and J lost 0, with 8 bases in between. Per germline, CDR1 SGHNT and CDR2 YENEEA. In nucleotides, the CDR3 is TGTGCCAGCAGCTTAGAGGGCAGGATGAACACTGAAGCTTTCTTT. Translating it yields CASSLEGRMNTEAFF. The complete variable domain, with remaining parts taken from reference TRBV11-3 and TRBJ1-1, reads EAGVVQSPRYKIIEKKQPVAFWCNPISGHNTLYWYLQNLGQGPELLIRYENEEAVDDSQLPKDRFSAERLKGVDSTLKIQPAELGDSAVYLCASSLEGRMNTEAFFGQGTRLTVV.

The CDR3: CASIEGGATYEQYF. Here the CDR3 DNA reads TGTGCCAGCATTGAAGGGGGAGCGACCTACGAGCAGTACTTC. The chain combines TRBV28 with TRBJ2-7, with D tentatively TRBD1 (6 bases). V shed 7 bases and J shed 2 bases, with 15 bases lying between them. CDR3 length equals 14 residues. Germline V CDR1 and CDR2: MDHEN, SYDVKM.